The 12 T cell receptor beta chains in this list originate from one sample, sequenced in a study of blood T cell repertoires in COVID-19. The data were produced by immunoSEQ multiplex PCR, yet TCRdb's version contains in-frame clones alone and is incomplete. Counted here are about 220,000 clones, roughly 85% occurring once; the ten biggest clones make up over 3%. Material: PBMCs or T cells enriched from blood (not recorded which). The receptors derive from a woman between 40 and 50 years old with acute COVID-19.

Concerning this clone itself: Different DNA sequences within this sample yield the same CDR3. The chain recombines TRBV27 with TRBJ1-1; D unclear. This CDR3 has 13 amino acids. Germline CDR1 reads MNHEY; CDR2 reads SMNVEV (reference sequence). Trimming shortened V by 3 bases and J by 2 bases, and 7 bases separated the two germline ends. CDR3 DNA sequence: TGTGCCAGCAGTTTCCGAGAAAACACTGAAGCTTTCTTT. The encoded protein is CASSFRENTEAFF.

V usage is TRBV9 and J usage is TRBJ2-2; 11 bases map to TRBD2. The CDR3 consists of 16 residues. J was trimmed by 6 bases and V by 4 bases; bases with no gene match: 8. Germline CDR1 is SGDLS and CDR2 is YYNGEE. CDR3 in amino acids: CASSPQLSGGAGELFF. CDR3 nucleotides: TGTGCCAGCAGCCCGCAACTTAGCGGGGGGGCCGGGGAGCTGTTTTTT.

The rearrangement joins TRBV12-3 or TRBV12-4 to TRBJ1-1; D is possibly TRBD1 (5 bases). V was shortened by 5 bases and J by 8 bases, with 9 bases between the two germline ends. The CDR3 is 11 residues long. The CDR3 DNA reads TGTGCCAGCAGTATGGGGGGAGAAGCTTTCTTT. This translates into CASSMGGEAFF.

The chain employs TRBV5-1 and TRBJ2-3; TRBD2 aligns across 11 bases. V lost 0 bases to trimming and J lost 1 base; unmatched junction nucleotides: 1. CDR1 is SGHRS and CDR2 is YFSETQ in the germline V gene. This CDR3 has 16 amino acids. The CDR3 region has the DNA TGCGCCAGCAGCTTGGAACTAGCGGGGGGCACAGATACGCAGTATTTT. This codes for CASSLELAGGTDTQYF.

The chain joins TRBV6-4 to TRBJ1-2; D is uncertain. The germline V gene encodes CDR1 MRHNA and CDR2 SNTAGT. Deletions cut 6 bases from V and 8 bases from J, with 16 bases between. This CDR3 contains 13 residues. The CDR3 region has the DNA TGTGCCAGCAGCCCGACTGAAGGAAACGGCTACACCTTC. It translates to CASSPTEGNGYTF.

J is TRBJ1-5 and V is TRBV6-2 or TRBV6-3; the D is unclear. The CDR3 runs 16 residues. Trimming took off 0 bases at V and 2 bases at J, with 11 bases between the two ends. Germline CDR1 is MNHEY and CDR2 is SVGEGT. The CDR3 region is CASSYSRRGGNQPQHF. In DNA, the CDR3 is TGTGCCAGCAGTTACTCTCGGCGGGGTGGCAATCAGCCCCAGCATTTT.

The V and J genes are TRBV5-1 and TRBJ2-1, with no clear D. The V end was cut by 4 bases, the J end by 9 bases, with 11 bases between. The CDR3 runs to 12 residues. The germline CDR1 and CDR2 sequences are SGHRS and YFSETQ. The CDR3 coding sequence is TGCGCCAGCAGCGCTTTGAACAGTGAGCAGTTCTTC. This gives the protein CASSALNSEQFF.

The chain joins TRBV4-1 to TRBJ2-7; D uncertain. Germline CDR1 is MGHRA and CDR2 is YSYEKL. This CDR3 region has 15 residues. Trimming removed 0 bases from V and 3 bases from J, with 12 bases in between. The chain's CDR3 is CASSQDRGTSYEQYV. In DNA, the CDR3 is TGCGCCAGCAGCCAAGATCGCGGCACCAGCTACGAGCAGTACGTC.

V is TRBV3-1 (or the pseudogene TRBV3-2) and J is TRBJ1-5; 11 bases fit TRBD1. Trimming removed 4 bases from V and 2 bases from J; junction bases left unmatched: 10. CDR1 is LGHDT, CDR2 YNNKEL, per germline (reference sequence). The CDR3 runs 18 residues. The CDR3 DNA sequence: TGTGCCAGCAGCCGTGGGACAGGGGGAAGGGGTGGCAATCAGCCCCAGCATTTT. It codes for CASSRGTGGRGGNQPQHF.

This clone appeared a few times. The rearrangement links TRBV7-3 to TRBJ2-3; 8 positions match TRBD2. Germline CDR1 reads SGHTA; CDR2 reads FQGTGA. CDR3 size: 17 residues. The ends lost 5 bases at V and 2 bases at J; junction bases unmatched: 12. This CDR3 is CASSPLAGGGNTDTQYF. As DNA, the CDR3 is TGTGCCAGCAGCCCCCTAGCCGGCGGGGGGAACACAGATACGCAGTATTTT.

The chain uses TRBV19 and TRBJ2-6; tentative D call: TRBD2 (6 bases). The ends were cut back, 6 bases at V and 2 bases at J, with 8 bases in the middle. The CDR3 length is 14 residues. Germline loops: CDR1 LNHDA, CDR2 SQIVND (reference sequence). The CDR3 sequence: CASRGGTGANVLTF. CDR3 nucleotides: TGTGCCAGTAGAGGAGGGACTGGGGCCAACGTCCTGACTTTC.

The chain combines TRBV2 with TRBJ1-4, with D perhaps TRBD1 (6 bases). This CDR3 contains 15 residues. The V gene lost 1 base and the J gene lost 6 bases, with 12 bases spanning the gap. CDR1 is SNHLY, CDR2 FYNNEI, per germline. CDR3 nucleotides: TGTGCCAGCAGTGAAGAACAGGGATGGTATGAAAAACTGTTTTTT. This sequence encodes CASSEEQGWYEKLFF.